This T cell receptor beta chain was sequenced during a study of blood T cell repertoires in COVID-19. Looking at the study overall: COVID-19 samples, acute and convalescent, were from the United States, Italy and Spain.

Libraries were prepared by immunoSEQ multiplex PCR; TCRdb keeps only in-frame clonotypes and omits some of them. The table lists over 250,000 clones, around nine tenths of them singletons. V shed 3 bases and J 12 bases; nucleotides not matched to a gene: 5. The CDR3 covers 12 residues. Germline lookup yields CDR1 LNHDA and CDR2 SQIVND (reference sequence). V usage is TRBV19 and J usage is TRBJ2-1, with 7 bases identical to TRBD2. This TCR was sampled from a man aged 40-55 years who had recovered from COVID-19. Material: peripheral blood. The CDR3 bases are TGTGCCAGTAGTATTGATGGGGGGGGGCAGTTCTTC. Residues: CASSIDGGGQFF.